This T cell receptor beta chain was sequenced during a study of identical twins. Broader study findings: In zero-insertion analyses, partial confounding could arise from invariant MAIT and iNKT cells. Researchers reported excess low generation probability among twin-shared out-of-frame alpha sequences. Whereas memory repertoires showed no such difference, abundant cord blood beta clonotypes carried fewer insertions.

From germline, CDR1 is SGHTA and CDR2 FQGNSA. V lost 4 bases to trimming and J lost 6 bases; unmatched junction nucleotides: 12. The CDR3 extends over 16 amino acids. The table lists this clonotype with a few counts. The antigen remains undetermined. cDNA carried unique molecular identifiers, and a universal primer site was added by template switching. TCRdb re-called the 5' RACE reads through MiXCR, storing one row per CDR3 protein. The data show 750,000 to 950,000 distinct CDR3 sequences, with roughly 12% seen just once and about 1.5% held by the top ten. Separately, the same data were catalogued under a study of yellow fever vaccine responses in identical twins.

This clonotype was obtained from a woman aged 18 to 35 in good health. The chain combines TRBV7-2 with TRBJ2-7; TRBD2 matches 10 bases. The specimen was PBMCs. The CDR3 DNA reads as TGTGCCAGCAGCTCCTTAAGCCTAGCGGGAGTTGGCGAGCAGTACTTC. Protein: CASSSLSLAGVGEQYF.